One and the same sample provided the 10 T cell receptor beta chains below, sequenced in a study of shared clonotypes between healthy human individuals. Profiled with immunoSEQ multiplex PCR; TCRdb holds only in-frame clones, not every one. The sample lists hundreds of thousands of clones, less than 80% occurring once. Sequenced: memory CD4+ T cells sorted from blood. The subset: CD45RA-negative fraction. These receptors all come from a woman under 40 in good health.

V usage is TRBV7-9 and J usage is TRBJ2-3; 11 bases agree with TRBD1. The CDR3 totals 17 residues. With 4 bases clipped from V and 3 bases from J, the junction kept 9 bases outside the gene matches. The germline CDR1 and CDR2 sequences are SEHNR and FQNEAQ (reference sequence). The CDR3 bases are TGTGCCAGCAGCTCAGGGACAGGGGGGAGGAGAACAGATACGCAGTATTTT. Amino acids: CASSSGTGGRRTDTQYF.

This clone was recorded many times. The genes are TRBV25-1 and TRBJ2-5; perhaps TRBD1 as D (6 bases). There are 14 residues in the CDR3. V dropped 3 bases and J dropped 4 bases, with 12 bases sitting between them. Germline V lookup: CDR1 MGHDK, CDR2 SYGVNS. The CDR3 is CASSDQGYRETQYF. The DNA of the CDR3 is TGTGCCAGCAGTGATCAGGGGTACCGAGAGACCCAGTACTTC.

This chain joins TRBV27 and TRBJ2-3; a possible D gene is TRBD2 (6 bases). V was clipped by 2 bases and J by 1 base, with 16 bases between them. Per the germline V gene, CDR1 is MNHEY and CDR2 is SMNVEV (reference sequence). The CDR3 runs to 17 residues. The CDR3 here is CASSLAPRVAGTDTQYF. CDR3 nucleotide sequence: TGTGCCAGCAGTTTAGCCCCGAGGGTAGCGGGCACAGATACGCAGTATTTT.

This clone was detected a few times. The chain links TRBV14 to TRBJ2-5; the D gene could be TRBD1 or TRBD2 (5 bases each). Germline V gene sequence: CDR1 SGHDN, CDR2 FVKESK. Trimming left V 8 bases short and J 4 bases short, with 14 bases between. This CDR3 comprises 13 residues. The CDR3, as DNA: TGTGCCAGCGCACCGGGACGCGGAGAGACCCAGTACTTC. Residues: CASAPGRGETQYF.

The V call is TRBV18, the J call TRBJ2-3, with unresolved D. The V end lost 4 bases, the J end lost 0 bases, and 20 bases lay between the germline ends. CDR1 KGHSH and CDR2 LQKENI come from the germline V gene. CDR3 size: 18 residues. The CDR3 DNA follows: TGTGCCAGCTCACACACTTCGACTTACCGCTGGAGCACAGATACGCAGTATTTT. Its protein is CASSHTSTYRWSTDTQYF. Filled out from reference TRBV18 and TRBJ2-3, the complete variable domain reads NAGVMQNPRHLVRRRGQEARLRCSPMKGHSHVYWYRQLPEEGLKFMVYLQKENIIDESGMPKERFSAEFPKEGPSILRIQQVVRGDSAAYFCASSHTSTYRWSTDTQYFGPGTRLTVL.

The chain joins TRBV5-1 to TRBJ1-2; 7 bases match TRBD1. The J segment lost 4 bases and the V segment lost 4 bases, leaving 10 bases of the junction unmatched. Germline CDR1 is SGHRS and CDR2 is YFSETQ. CDR3 length equals 15 residues. The CDR3 region is CASSTGDRDFYGYTF. The CDR3 nucleotides read TGCGCCAGCAGCACGGGGGACAGAGACTTCTATGGCTACACCTTC.

The rearrangement links TRBV21-1 to TRBJ1-5. TRBV21-1 is reported as a pseudogene. CDR3 size: 14 residues. CDR3 amino acids: CASSKGEGNQPQHF. In nucleotides, the CDR3 is TGTGCCAGCAGCAAAGGGGAGGGGAATCAGCCCCAGCATTTT.

The V call is TRBV2, the J call TRBJ1-1, with D possibly matching TRBD1 (6 bases). Germline assignment: CDR1 SNHLY and CDR2 FYNNEI. The CDR3 sequence is 17 residues long. Trimming pared 1 base from V and 0 bases from J, leaving 15 bases between. The CDR3 DNA reads as TGTGCCAGCAGTGAAGGCGGGACAAGTCGAATGAACACTGAAGCTTTCTTT. Translating it yields CASSEGGTSRMNTEAFF.

This clone was seen at least ten times. CDR3 sequence reads: CASSRKAGGGETQYF. Written as DNA, the CDR3 is TGTGCCAGCAGCCGAAAAGCGGGAGGGGGAGAGACCCAGTACTTC. The chain is built from TRBV5-4 and TRBJ2-5; TRBD2 aligns across 10 bases. V lost 4 bases and J lost 4; bases outside the gene matches: 7. CDR3 length: 15 residues. The germline gives CDR1 SGHNT, CDR2 YYREEE (reference sequence).

The chain combines TRBV28 with TRBJ1-1; no clear D. Trimming cost V 8 bases and J 0 bases, with 13 bases left between them. The CDR3 has 14 amino acids. Germline V CDR1 and CDR2: MDHEN, SYDVKM. CDR3 sequence reads: CASRVGGMNTEAFF. DNA of the CDR3: TGTGCCAGCCGCGTTGGAGGAATGAACACTGAAGCTTTCTTT.